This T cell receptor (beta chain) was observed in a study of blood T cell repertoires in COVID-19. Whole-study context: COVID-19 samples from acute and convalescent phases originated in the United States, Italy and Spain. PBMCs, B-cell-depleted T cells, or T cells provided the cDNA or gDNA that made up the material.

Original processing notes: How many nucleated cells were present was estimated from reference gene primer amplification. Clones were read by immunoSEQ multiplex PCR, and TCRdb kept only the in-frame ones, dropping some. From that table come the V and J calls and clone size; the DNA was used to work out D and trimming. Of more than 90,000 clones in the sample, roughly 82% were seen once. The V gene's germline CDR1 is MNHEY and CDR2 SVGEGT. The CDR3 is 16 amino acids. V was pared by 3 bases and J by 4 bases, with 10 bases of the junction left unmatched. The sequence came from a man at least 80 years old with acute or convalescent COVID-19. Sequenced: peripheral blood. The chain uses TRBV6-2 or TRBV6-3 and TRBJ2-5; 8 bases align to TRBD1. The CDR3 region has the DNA TGTGCCAGCAGTTATAGGCAGGGGGCATCAGGAGAGACCCAGTACTTC. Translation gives CASSYRQGASGETQYF.